The 10 T cell receptor beta chains listed next were all sequenced from one sample in a study of neoadjuvant anti-PD-1 for oral cavity cancer. Data came from immunoSEQ multiplex PCR; TCRdb stores just in-frame clones and leaves some out. The sample records tens of thousands of clones, around 82% being singletons. The sequencing here drew on PBMCs, taken before nivolumab (anti-PD-1) treatment. The receptors stem from a person aged 35-79 years with oral cavity squamous cell carcinoma.

This chain connects TRBV11-2 to TRBJ1-1; TRBD1 matches at 7 bases. Germline V CDR1 and CDR2: SGHAT, FQNNGV. The CDR3 extends over 15 amino acids. V gave up 3 bases and J gave up 2 bases; unmatched junction bases: 6. The CDR3 DNA reads as TGTGCCAGCAGCTTGGTGGGACAGATAAACACTGAAGCTTTCTTT. Protein: CASSLVGQINTEAFF.

The CDR3: CASSTWTLPGYTF. In nucleotides, the CDR3 is TGTGCCAGCAGCACATGGACCCTCCCAGGCTACACCTTC. The J gene is TRBJ1-2, the V gene TRBV7-9; D gene ambiguous. The germline V and J ends were trimmed by 5 bases and 8 bases, with 15 bases remaining between them. The CDR3 consists of 13 residues. The germline CDR1 and CDR2 sequences are SEHNR and FQNEAQ (reference sequence).

V usage is TRBV29-1 and J usage is TRBJ1-1, with a tentative D call TRBD1 (5 bases). Germline V gives CDR1 SQVTM, CDR2 ANQGSEA. With 7 bases removed from V and 1 base from J, the gap between germline ends came to 13 bases. CDR3 length: 13 residues. The CDR3 reads CSGIQGQNTEAFF. The CDR3 DNA reads TGCAGCGGAATCCAGGGCCAGAACACTGAAGCTTTCTTT. Complete variable domain (other parts from reference TRBV29-1 and TRBJ1-1): SAVISQKPSRDICQRGTSLTIQCQVDSQVTMMFWYRQQPGQSLTLIATANQGSEATYESGFVIDKFPISRPNLTFSTLTVSNMSPEDSSIYLCSGIQGQNTEAFFGQGTRLTVV.

This sequence joins TRBV19 and TRBJ1-2, with D unresolved. Per the germline V gene, CDR1 is LNHDA and CDR2 is SQIVND (reference sequence). This CDR3 comprises 16 residues. V lost 4 bases and J 4 bases, leaving 19 bases between the germline ends. CDR3 sequence (DNA): TGTGCCAGTAGTAGAGGGTATGGCGGATTCGGCTATGGCTACACCTTC. This sequence encodes CASSRGYGGFGYGYTF.

This clone came up many times. V usage is TRBV6-1 and J usage is TRBJ1-2; TRBD1 matches 10 bases. The J segment lost 6 bases and the V segment lost 8 bases, leaving 9 bases of the junction unmatched. This CDR3 has 14 residues. The germline gives CDR1 MNHNS, CDR2 SASEGT. The CDR3 sequence: CASQTGTGVDGYTF. As DNA, the CDR3 is TGTGCCAGCCAAACCGGGACAGGGGTCGATGGCTACACCTTC.

This CDR3 reads CASSNRMDTGELFF. As DNA, the CDR3 is TGTGCCAGCTCTAACAGGATGGACACCGGGGAGCTGTTTTTT. This chain connects TRBV18 to TRBJ2-2, with D possibly being TRBD1 (5 bases). The CDR3 extends over 14 amino acids. From germline, CDR1 is KGHSH and CDR2 LQKENI. V was cut by 6 bases and J by 3 bases, with 11 bases left in between.

The chain links TRBV5-1 to TRBJ1-1; 8 bases line up with TRBD1. J lost 3 bases, V lost 2 bases, and 3 bases had no gene match. Germline values: CDR1 SGHRS, CDR2 YFSETQ. This CDR3 spans 14 amino acids. The chain's CDR3 is CASSFGQGHTEAFF. The CDR3 coding sequence is TGCGCCAGCAGCTTTGGACAGGGTCACACTGAAGCTTTCTTT.

This chain connects TRBV4-2 to TRBJ2-7; D gene uncertain. The V gene lost 4 bases and the J gene lost 1 base, with 8 bases spanning the gap. CDR3 length: 13 amino acids. Germline CDR1 LGHNA, CDR2 YNFKEQ. CDR3 loop: CASSPPGSYEQYF. DNA of the CDR3: TGTGCCAGCAGCCCGCCCGGATCCTACGAGCAGTACTTC.

The chain recombines TRBV28 with TRBJ1-3; D gene ambiguous. The ends were cut back, 2 bases at V and 14 bases at J, with 16 bases in the middle. This CDR3 contains 13 residues. The V gene's germline CDR1 is MDHEN and CDR2 SYDVKM. CDR3 nucleotide sequence: TGTGCCAGCAGTTTACTCCCTGCAAACCGGGTATATTTT. Amino acid sequence: CASSLLPANRVYF.

The V and J genes are TRBV29-1 and TRBJ2-7; 10 bases line up with TRBD2. V was pared by 4 bases and J by 6 bases, with 6 bases of the junction left unmatched. Germline loops: CDR1 SQVTM, CDR2 ANQGSEA. This CDR3 comprises 13 residues. CDR3 bases: TGCAGCGTTGCTGGGCTAGCGGGAGTCGAGCAGTACTTC. Protein sequence: CSVAGLAGVEQYF.